These T cell receptor beta chains were read from a single sample in a study of blood T cell repertoires in COVID-19. TCRdb's copy holds only in-frame clones and misses some; the assay was immunoSEQ multiplex PCR. The sample consists of a few hundred thousand clones, roughly 87% of them appearing once. Sequencing was carried out using PBMCs or T cells enriched from blood (not recorded which). These receptors came from a woman in her 30s who had recovered from COVID-19. CDR3s include the opening cysteine and the closing phenylalanine or tryptophan. D genes are given only for firm matches.

d_call v_call cdr3_aa
. TRBV7-8 CASSQTRSSTSYNEQFF
TRBD1 TRBV30 CAWSAKTGGYREQYF
TRBD1 TRBV28 CASTLRPDRGSNQPQHF
. TRBV18 CASSPRTDPNEKLFF
TRBD1 TRBV27 CASSVRDSLNSPLHF
. TRBV23-1 CASSPLSGGGNYGYTF
. TRBV7-9 CASSQSQGVGYEQFF
. TRBV5-6 CASSLASGELFF
. TRBV5-4 CASSVLSAGLGNEKLFF
. TRBV27 CASRYLTTDSSGANVLTF
. TRBV7-9 CASSSTTGTDTQYF
TRBD2 TRBV13 CASSLGGRGGRTDTQYF
TRBD2 TRBV3-1/TRBV3-2 CASSHAGGGQETQYF
. TRBV7-9 CASSGFETDQHF
. TRBV7-9 CATQPRGSSYEQYF
. TRBV18 CASSRQGSTNEKLFF
. TRBV3-1/TRBV3-2 CASSQPPLSEQYF
. TRBV11-2 CASSLARFTANVLTF
TRBD1 TRBV9 CASSVGHRGDGNSYGYTF
. TRBV19 CASSSGLINQPQHF
. TRBV7-6 CASSQGQSTDTQYF
. TRBV15 CATSRDSASYDEQYF
TRBD1 TRBV18 CASSRSGTGDQYTF
. TRBV5-4 CASSFQGYEQYF
TRBD2 TRBV5-8 CASSWGGNPYEQYF
. TRBV30 CAWSGGTARSSYNSPLHF
TRBD2 TRBV10-3 CAISERLAGGPDTGELFF
TRBD1 TRBV12-3/TRBV12-4 CASSTGANEKLFF
TRBD2 TRBV27 CASSRTSGSGELFF
. TRBV28 CASSLAGRVNSPLHF
TRBD2 TRBV9 CASSGSGGGETQYF
. TRBV5-6 CASSFWSPGNTIYF